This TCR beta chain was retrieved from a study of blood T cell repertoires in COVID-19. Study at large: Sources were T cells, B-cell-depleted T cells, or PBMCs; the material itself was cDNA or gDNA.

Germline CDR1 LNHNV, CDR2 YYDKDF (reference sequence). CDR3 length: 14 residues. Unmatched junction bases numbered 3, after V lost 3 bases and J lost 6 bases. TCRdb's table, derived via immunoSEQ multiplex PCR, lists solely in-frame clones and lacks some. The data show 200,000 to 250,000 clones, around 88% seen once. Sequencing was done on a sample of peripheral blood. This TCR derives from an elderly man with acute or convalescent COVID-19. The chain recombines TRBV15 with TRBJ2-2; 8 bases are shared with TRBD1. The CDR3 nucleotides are TGTGCCACCAGCAGGGACAGGGTGGCCGGGGAGCTGTTTTTT. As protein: CATSRDRVAGELFF.